A selection of T cell receptor beta chains follows, all from one sample in a study of T-cell memory formation after mild COVID-19. TCRdb reanalysed the 5' RACE reads using MiXCR and keeps one entry per CDR3 protein. This sample has about half a million distinct CDR3 sequences; 18% occur once, and the top ten carry 10% to 15%. The sequencing sample was made of PBMCs or a T cell subset sorted from them (not recorded which). Receptors originate from an adult woman who had mild COVID-19 (a few samples of this study predate the infection). Cell type and time point are not known. The CDR3 runs from the conserved cysteine through the conserved F or W. A D gene is named only where the DNA matches it firmly. A clone size is listed for some rows: how often the clone was seen (once, few, many), or a class if it is expanded.

d_call: -
j_call: TRBJ2-2
v_call: TRBV7-3
clone_size: many
cdr3_nt: TGTGCCAGCAGCCCGGACTCAACCGGGGAGCTGTTTTTT
cdr3_aa: CASSPDSTGELFF

d_call: -
j_call: TRBJ1-5
v_call: TRBV19
clone_size: -
cdr3_nt: TGTGCCAGTAGTATAAGGGGAAGCGGCAATCAGCCCCAGCATTTT
cdr3_aa: CASSIRGSGNQPQHF

d_call: -
j_call: TRBJ1-1
v_call: TRBV7-9
clone_size: many
cdr3_nt: TGTGCCAGCAGCTTAGGAATAGGGGAGGACACTGAAGCTTTCTTT
cdr3_aa: CASSLGIGEDTEAFF

d_call: -
j_call: TRBJ2-3
v_call: TRBV7-9
clone_size: few
cdr3_nt: TGTGCCAGCAGCCCCCCCCGGGACGGGACAGATACGCAGTATTTT
cdr3_aa: CASSPPRDGTDTQYF

d_call: -
j_call: TRBJ1-5
v_call: TRBV5-8
clone_size: -
cdr3_nt: TGTGCCAGCAGCTTGGCCGGGGGAATTTCGAGCAATCAGCCCCAGCATTTT
cdr3_aa: CASSLAGGISSNQPQHF

d_call: TRBD2
j_call: TRBJ2-3
v_call: TRBV9
clone_size: few
cdr3_nt: TGTGCCAGCAGCGCCACTAGCGGGAGGGCCCCAGATACGCAGTATTTT
cdr3_aa: CASSATSGRAPDTQYF

d_call: TRBD1
j_call: TRBJ2-7
v_call: TRBV6-6
clone_size: few
cdr3_nt: TGCAACAGTCCCGGGACAGGGTGCGGCGAGCAGTACTTC
cdr3_aa: CNSPGTGCGEQYF

d_call: -
j_call: TRBJ2-1
v_call: TRBV29-1
clone_size: -
cdr3_nt: TGCAGCGTCCCAAAGGGTAATGAGCAGTTCTTC
cdr3_aa: CSVPKGNEQFF

d_call: -
j_call: TRBJ2-3
v_call: TRBV5-1
clone_size: -
cdr3_nt: TGCGCCAGCAGCGGGGGTCGGGCTAGCGGCACAGATACGCAGTATTTT
cdr3_aa: CASSGGRASGTDTQYF

d_call: TRBD2
j_call: TRBJ2-1
v_call: TRBV29-1
clone_size: few
cdr3_nt: TGCAGCGTTTTAGGAGAAATGGATCCGCGGACTAGCGGGGGGAGCAGCTCCTACAATGAGCAGTTCTTC
cdr3_aa: CSVLGEMDPRTSGGSSSYNEQFF

d_call: -
j_call: TRBJ1-2
v_call: TRBV15
clone_size: -
cdr3_nt: TGTGCCACCAGCAGAGAAGGGAATAATGGCTACACCTTC
cdr3_aa: CATSREGNNGYTF

d_call: -
j_call: TRBJ1-3
v_call: TRBV3-1
clone_size: -
cdr3_nt: TGTGCCAGTACCGCAGGGAATCCCCACTCTGGAAACACCATATATTTT
cdr3_aa: CASTAGNPHSGNTIYF

d_call: -
j_call: TRBJ1-5
v_call: TRBV12-3/TRBV12-4
clone_size: many
cdr3_nt: TGTGCCAGCAGAGGGACGGGGAATCAGCCCCAGCATTTT
cdr3_aa: CASRGTGNQPQHF

d_call: -
j_call: TRBJ1-2
v_call: TRBV6-5
clone_size: -
cdr3_nt: TGTGCCAGCAGGCGGGGGCCTAACTATGGCTACACCTTC
cdr3_aa: CASRRGPNYGYTF

d_call: -
j_call: TRBJ1-1
v_call: TRBV15
clone_size: -
cdr3_nt: TGTGCCACCAGCAGAGAGGCCACCTTCCCCCTGAACACTGAAGCTTTCTTT
cdr3_aa: CATSREATFPLNTEAFF

d_call: -
j_call: TRBJ2-6
v_call: TRBV6-5
clone_size: -
cdr3_nt: TGTGCCAGCTTGCCCAGGGGAGGCTCTGGGGCCAACGTCCTGACTTTC
cdr3_aa: CASLPRGGSGANVLTF

d_call: TRBD1
j_call: TRBJ2-6
v_call: TRBV4-3
clone_size: many
cdr3_nt: TGCGCCAGCAGCCTTAGGACAGGGGGCTCTGGGGCCAACGTCCTGACTTTC
cdr3_aa: CASSLRTGGSGANVLTF

d_call: TRBD1
j_call: TRBJ1-2
v_call: TRBV7-2
clone_size: many
cdr3_nt: TGTGCCAGCAGCTTAGGGACAGGGTTAGTAGGTGGCTACACCTTC
cdr3_aa: CASSLGTGLVGGYTF

d_call: -
j_call: TRBJ2-7
v_call: TRBV11-2
clone_size: many
cdr3_nt: TGTGCCAGCAGCTGGGCAGCATCCTACGAGCAGTACTTC
cdr3_aa: CASSWAASYEQYF

d_call: -
j_call: TRBJ2-7
v_call: TRBV5-5
clone_size: few
cdr3_nt: TGTGCCAGCAGCTTAGGACAGAAGACCTACGAGCAGTACTTC
cdr3_aa: CASSLGQKTYEQYF

d_call: -
j_call: TRBJ2-2
v_call: TRBV4-2
clone_size: -
cdr3_nt: TGTGCCAGCAGCCAAGATAGGGGCAGGGTGGGCACCGGGGAGCTGTTTTTT
cdr3_aa: CASSQDRGRVGTGELFF

d_call: TRBD2
j_call: TRBJ2-5
v_call: TRBV6-2/TRBV6-3
clone_size: -
cdr3_nt: TGTGCCAGCAGTTACGGTCCGGGAGGAGGGACCCAGTACTTC
cdr3_aa: CASSYGPGGGTQYF

d_call: TRBD1
j_call: TRBJ1-1
v_call: TRBV20-1
clone_size: few
cdr3_nt: TGCAGTGCAACCTCGGGACAGGGAAACACTGAAGCTTTCTTT
cdr3_aa: CSATSGQGNTEAFF

d_call: TRBD2
j_call: TRBJ2-3
v_call: TRBV28
clone_size: few
cdr3_nt: TGTGCCAGCAGTTTGAAGACTAGCGGGAGTGGTACGCAGTATTTT
cdr3_aa: CASSLKTSGSGTQYF

d_call: TRBD1
j_call: TRBJ2-7
v_call: TRBV12-3/TRBV12-4
clone_size: many
cdr3_nt: TGTGCCAGCAGTTTAGGGGGGGACAGGGCCCGTCGGCAGTACTTC
cdr3_aa: CASSLGGDRARRQYF

d_call: -
j_call: TRBJ2-5
v_call: TRBV11-2
clone_size: -
cdr3_nt: TGTGCCAGCAGCTTAGCCTGGGAACAAGAGACCCAGTACTTC
cdr3_aa: CASSLAWEQETQYF

d_call: TRBD2
j_call: TRBJ2-3
v_call: TRBV7-9
clone_size: few
cdr3_nt: TGTGCCAGCGAAACTAGCGGGAGCAGGACGCAGTATTTT
cdr3_aa: CASETSGSRTQYF

d_call: -
j_call: TRBJ2-7
v_call: TRBV11-1
clone_size: -
cdr3_nt: TGTGCCAGCAGCTACAACAGGGACAACGAGCAGTACTTC
cdr3_aa: CASSYNRDNEQYF

d_call: TRBD2
j_call: TRBJ2-5
v_call: TRBV2
clone_size: few
cdr3_nt: TGTGCCAGCAGGGGGACTAGCGGGAGTAGAGAGACCCAGTACTTC
cdr3_aa: CASRGTSGSRETQYF

d_call: -
j_call: TRBJ2-1
v_call: TRBV11-3
clone_size: -
cdr3_nt: TGTGCCAGCAGCCCCATTTTGGACAATGAGCAGTTCTTC
cdr3_aa: CASSPILDNEQFF

d_call: -
j_call: TRBJ2-7
v_call: TRBV12-3/TRBV12-4
clone_size: -
cdr3_nt: TGTGCCAGCAGTGGAGAAAACGGCGAGCAGTACTTC
cdr3_aa: CASSGENGEQYF

d_call: -
j_call: TRBJ2-1
v_call: TRBV7-9
clone_size: -
cdr3_nt: TGTGCCAGCAGCTTGCTCTCTACCTACAATGAGCAGTTCTTC
cdr3_aa: CASSLLSTYNEQFF

d_call: -
j_call: TRBJ2-7
v_call: TRBV27
clone_size: few
cdr3_nt: TGTGCCAGCGCGACGTGGCCAATCCTATACGAGCAGTACTTC
cdr3_aa: CASATWPILYEQYF

d_call: -
j_call: TRBJ2-1
v_call: TRBV20-1
clone_size: few
cdr3_nt: TGCAGTGCTAGAGATCTTCGCAGGGAAGGGGGTGAGCAGTTCTTC
cdr3_aa: CSARDLRREGGEQFF

d_call: -
j_call: TRBJ2-3
v_call: TRBV6-9
clone_size: -
cdr3_nt: TGTGCCAGCAGTCCTATTGCCGGGCAGGGCAAGTTGACAGATACGCAGTATTTT
cdr3_aa: CASSPIAGQGKLTDTQYF

d_call: -
j_call: TRBJ2-5
v_call: TRBV6-5
clone_size: -
cdr3_nt: TGTGCCAGCGAAGCACGAATCGGCGAGGAGACCCAGTACTTC
cdr3_aa: CASEARIGEETQYF

d_call: -
j_call: TRBJ2-3
v_call: TRBV7-9
clone_size: few
cdr3_nt: TGTGCCAGCAGCTTAGCTGAGAGTGCTAGCACAGATACGCAGTATTTT
cdr3_aa: CASSLAESASTDTQYF

d_call: -
j_call: TRBJ1-2
v_call: TRBV12-3/TRBV12-4
clone_size: few
cdr3_nt: TGTGCCAGCAGCTCCTTAGTAAGCGGCTACACCTTC
cdr3_aa: CASSSLVSGYTF

d_call: TRBD1
j_call: TRBJ2-2
v_call: TRBV6-2/TRBV6-3
clone_size: few
cdr3_nt: TGTGCCAGCAGTCCGACAGGGGCGAACACCGGGGAGCTGTTTTTT
cdr3_aa: CASSPTGANTGELFF

d_call: -
j_call: TRBJ1-5
v_call: TRBV5-1
clone_size: few
cdr3_nt: TGCGCCAGCAGCTTTTCGACAGGTGACAATCAGCCCCAGCATTTT
cdr3_aa: CASSFSTGDNQPQHF

d_call: TRBD2
j_call: TRBJ2-5
v_call: TRBV5-6
clone_size: few
cdr3_nt: TGTGCCAGCAGCTTGAGACTAGCGGGGGGGAGGCAAGAGACCCAGTACTTC
cdr3_aa: CASSLRLAGGRQETQYF

d_call: TRBD2
j_call: TRBJ2-3
v_call: TRBV3-1
clone_size: -
cdr3_nt: TGTGCCAGCAGCCAAGATGGGACTAGGATAGATACGCAGTATTTT
cdr3_aa: CASSQDGTRIDTQYF

d_call: -
j_call: TRBJ1-6
v_call: TRBV2
clone_size: few
cdr3_nt: TGTGCCAGCAGACAGGATCGTTCACCCCTCCACTTT
cdr3_aa: CASRQDRSPLHF

d_call: TRBD2
j_call: TRBJ2-3
v_call: TRBV2
clone_size: -
cdr3_nt: TGTGCCAGCAGTTTCTATTCGGGACTAACAGATACGCAGTATTTT
cdr3_aa: CASSFYSGLTDTQYF

d_call: -
j_call: TRBJ2-2
v_call: TRBV7-5
clone_size: many
cdr3_nt: -
cdr3_aa: CISVPEDHDRVDTGELFF

d_call: TRBD2
j_call: TRBJ2-1
v_call: TRBV3-1
clone_size: few
cdr3_nt: TGTGCCAGCAGCCAAGCACGGGGCAGCGGGAGTTTAAATGAGCAGTTCTTC
cdr3_aa: CASSQARGSGSLNEQFF

d_call: TRBD2
j_call: TRBJ2-5
v_call: TRBV12-3/TRBV12-4
clone_size: -
cdr3_nt: TGTGCCAGCACAGGGCGGGGGGTTAGAGAGACCCAGTACTTC
cdr3_aa: CASTGRGVRETQYF

d_call: -
j_call: TRBJ2-5
v_call: TRBV4-1
clone_size: -
cdr3_nt: TGCGCCAGCAGCCACTACGAAGAGACCCAGTACTTC
cdr3_aa: CASSHYEETQYF

d_call: -
j_call: TRBJ2-5
v_call: TRBV7-8
clone_size: -
cdr3_nt: TGTGCCAGCAGCTTAGTGGTGCAGGGTGAGACCCAGTACTTC
cdr3_aa: CASSLVVQGETQYF

d_call: TRBD1
j_call: TRBJ1-5
v_call: TRBV28
clone_size: -
cdr3_nt: TGTGCCAGCAGTTCGGACAGGAGTCAGCCCCAGCATTTT
cdr3_aa: CASSSDRSQPQHF

d_call: TRBD2
j_call: TRBJ2-7
v_call: TRBV4-1
clone_size: few
cdr3_nt: TGCGCCAGCAGCCAAGATCCGGGACTAGCGGGCTCCTCCTACGAGCAGTACTTC
cdr3_aa: CASSQDPGLAGSSYEQYF

d_call: -
j_call: TRBJ1-6
v_call: TRBV7-3
clone_size: -
cdr3_nt: TGTGCCAGCAGCCCCGGGACCGCGAATTCACCCCTCCACTTT
cdr3_aa: CASSPGTANSPLHF

d_call: -
j_call: TRBJ2-3
v_call: TRBV10-3
clone_size: -
cdr3_nt: TGTGCCATCACCCCACGGAGCACAGATACGCAGTATTTT
cdr3_aa: CAITPRSTDTQYF